A single sample is the source of the 25 T cell receptor beta chains below, sequenced in a study of cytomegalovirus exposure and HLA in healthy donors. PCR primers comprised 60 Vbeta and 13 Jbeta primers. Profiling relied on immunoSEQ multiplex PCR, and the TCRdb table lists in-frame clones only, not all of them. The sample lists roughly 110,000 clones, about 70% seen once, with roughly 6.5% in the top ten. The source material was PBMCs. Receptors were obtained from a woman in her 50s in good health and CMV-seropositive.

The DNA for the CDR3 is TGCGCCAGCAGCACCACTGGGCCCTTAGGCTACACCTTC. Translation gives CASSTTGPLGYTF. The gene calls are TRBV5-1 and TRBJ1-2; no definite D call. There are 13 residues in the CDR3. Trimming left V 4 bases short and J 8 bases short, with 15 bases between. Germline V gene sequence: CDR1 SGHRS, CDR2 YFSETQ.

This chain uses TRBV6-4 with TRBJ2-3, with 9 nucleotides matching TRBD2. V was clipped by 8 bases and J by 1 base; unmatched bases: 4. CDR3 length: 14 residues. Germline V lookup: CDR1 MRHNA, CDR2 SNTAGT. The CDR3, as DNA: TGTGCCAGCTCGGTAGCGGGAGGCACAGATACGCAGTATTTT. Translation: CASSVAGGTDTQYF.

This chain links TRBV6-6 with TRBJ1-5, with 7 nucleotides matching TRBD1. This CDR3 comprises 14 residues. The trim removed 7 bases at V and 5 bases at J, leaving 8 bases unmatched. The germline gives CDR1 MNHNY, CDR2 SVGAGI (reference sequence). The CDR3 DNA reads TGTGCCAGCACCCGCCCCCAGGGGGATCAGCCCCAGCATTTT. Encoded protein: CASTRPQGDQPQHF.

The chain couples TRBV4-1 to TRBJ2-5; 8 bases line up with TRBD2. Germline-derived CDR1 and CDR2 are MGHRA and YSYEKL. Losses at the gene ends were 1 base for V and 4 bases for J; bases not matched to a gene: 8. There are 16 residues in the CDR3. CDR3 DNA sequence: TGCGCCAGCAGCCAAGGCGGGGGGCCTATTCGAGAGACCCAGTACTTC. Protein product: CASSQGGGPIRETQYF.

The sample holds a few counts of this clone. This chain joins TRBV10-1 and TRBJ1-1; TRBD1 aligns across 8 bases. The junction had 7 bases not matched to a gene; V was cut back by 11 bases and J by 2 bases. There are 13 residues in the CDR3. Germline V gene data show CDR1 as WNHNN and CDR2 as SYGVQD (reference sequence). CDR3: CAFEQGGNTEAFF. In nucleotides, the CDR3 is TGCGCCTTCGAACAGGGGGGTAACACTGAAGCTTTCTTT.

The chain links TRBV28 to TRBJ1-2, with D unresolved. The germline V gene encodes CDR1 MDHEN and CDR2 SYDVKM. CDR3 length equals 13 residues. The V end lost 10 bases, the J end lost 3 bases, and 15 bases lay between the germline ends. Written as DNA, the CDR3 is TGTGCCACTTTCCAAACGCTAGACTATGGCTACACCTTC. Its protein is CATFQTLDYGYTF.

A remark on this clone: Additional DNA sequences in this sample encode the identical CDR3. The chain couples TRBV5-1 to TRBJ2-5; 7 bases agree with TRBD1. The CDR3 loop spans 13 amino acids. The V gene end was trimmed by 0 bases and the J gene end by 5 bases; junction bases not matched to a gene: 1. CDR1 SGHRS and CDR2 YFSETQ come from the germline V gene. CDR3 amino acids: CASSLAGGETQYF. DNA for the CDR3: TGCGCCAGCAGCTTGGCAGGGGGTGAGACCCAGTACTTC. Using reference TRBV5-1 and TRBJ2-5 for the parts outside the CDR3, the full variable domain is KAGVTQTPRYLIKTRGQQVTLSCSPISGHRSVSWYQQTPGQGLQFLFEYFSETQRNKGNFPGRFSGRQFSNSRSEMNVSTLELGDSALYLCASSLAGGETQYFGPGTRLLVL.

V and J are TRBV28 and TRBJ1-5, with 9 bases matching TRBD1. V was pared by 1 base and J by 4 bases, with 5 bases of the junction left unmatched. The CDR3 covers 16 residues. Germline V gene data show CDR1 as MDHEN and CDR2 as SYDVKM. This CDR3 reads CASSLSGTGNNQPQHF. The DNA for the CDR3 is TGTGCCAGCAGTTTATCGGGGACAGGGAATAATCAGCCCCAGCATTTT. The whole variable domain, filled in from reference TRBV28 and TRBJ1-5, reads DVKVTQSSRYLVKRTGEKVFLECVQDMDHENMFWYRQDPGLGLRLIYFSYDVKMKEKGDIPEGYSVSREKKERFSLILESASTNQTSMYLCASSLSGTGNNQPQHFGDGTRLSIL.

The rearrangement uses TRBV29-1 and TRBJ1-2; D is possibly TRBD1 (5 bases). The CDR3 is made up of 14 amino acids. Germline V lookup: CDR1 SQVTM, CDR2 ANQGSEA. V lost 4 bases and J 8 bases, leaving 20 bases between the germline ends. In DNA form, the CDR3 reads TGCAGCGTTGGGATCTCGGGGGAAGGGTACGGCTACACCTTC. It yields the protein CSVGISGEGYGYTF.

The CDR3 sequence: CASSELQGAHTEAFF. The CDR3 DNA reads TGTGCCAGCAGCGAGTTACAGGGGGCGCACACTGAAGCTTTCTTT. The V call is TRBV9, the J call TRBJ1-1; 9 bases are a match to TRBD1. Trimming at V came to 3 bases and at J to 3 bases, leaving 6 bases not matched to a gene. CDR1 and CDR2 (germline): SGDLS, YYNGEE. CDR3 size: 15 residues.

The chain recombines TRBV5-6 with TRBJ2-5; D call uncertain. Germline loops: CDR1 SGHDT, CDR2 YYEEEE. Trimming removed 1 base at V and 5 bases at J, with 12 bases between. The CDR3 contains 14 residues. The CDR3 coding sequence is TGTGCCAGCAGCTTGACAGCCTCCTTCGAGACCCAGTACTTC. Translation gives CASSLTASFETQYF.

This sequence joins TRBV10-3 and TRBJ2-5; TRBD1 matches 7 bases. The V gene end was trimmed by 8 bases and the J gene end by 5 bases; junction bases not matched to a gene: 8. Germline V lookup: CDR1 ENHRY, CDR2 SYGVKD. This CDR3 is built from 13 residues. CDR3: CAIGTGTVETQYF. The DNA for the CDR3 is TGTGCCATCGGGACGGGGACAGTCGAGACCCAGTACTTC.

The chain links TRBV5-3 to TRBJ2-7; weak D call: TRBD1 (7 bases). TRBV5-3 is treated as an ORF (open reading frame) with a function not yet certain. The CDR3 is 18 residues long. Between the trimmed V and J ends, which lost 1 base and 1 base, there was a span of 21 bases. For the CDR3, the DNA is TGTGCCAGAAGCTTGAGGGTTCGCGGGACAGCGCGATCCTACGAGCAGTACTTC. Amino acids: CARSLRVRGTARSYEQYF.

The chain has TRBV6-5 and TRBJ2-7, with D possibly matching TRBD2 (5 bases). Looked up from germline, CDR1 is MNHEY and CDR2 is SVGAGI. V lost 8 bases to trimming and J lost 4 bases, with 15 bases between them. The length of the CDR3 is 13 residues. The CDR3, as DNA: TGTGCCAGCTGGACCCCGGGAAGGTACGAGCAGTACTTC. It specifies CASWTPGRYEQYF.

The V gene is TRBV5-4, the J gene TRBJ2-2, with a weak D call TRBD1 (5 bases). In germline, CDR1 is SGHNT, CDR2 YYREEE (reference sequence). CDR3 size: 15 residues. V lost 0 bases to trimming and J lost 2 bases, with 8 bases between them. The DNA for the CDR3 is TGTGCCAGCAGCTTGGCAGGGCCTAACACCGGGGAGCTGTTTTTT. Residues: CASSLAGPNTGELFF.

The chain combines TRBV5-1 with TRBJ1-2; maybe TRBD1 (6 bases). Germline V CDR1 and CDR2: SGHRS, YFSETQ. Trimming shortened V by 4 bases and J by 8 bases, and 15 bases separated the two germline ends. CDR3 length equals 13 residues. The CDR3 nucleotides read TGCGCCAGCAGCCCTGCTCAGGGGTACGGCTACACCTTC. Translating it yields CASSPAQGYGYTF.

A remark on this clone: This sample includes further DNA sequences coding for the same CDR3. The J gene is TRBJ2-1, the V gene TRBV5-1, with no clear D. V was trimmed by 2 bases and J by 0 bases, leaving 6 bases between them. Looked up from germline, CDR1 is SGHRS and CDR2 is YFSETQ. The CDR3 extends over 14 amino acids. The CDR3 sequence is CASSFLPSYNEQFF. The CDR3 bases are TGCGCCAGCAGCTTCCTTCCCTCCTACAATGAGCAGTTCTTC.

V and J are TRBV7-3 and TRBJ2-5, with TRBD1 matching over 10 bases. The germline gives CDR1 SGHTA, CDR2 FQGTGA. The CDR3 extends over 16 amino acids. Trimming took 5 bases from V and 7 from J; bases not matched to a gene: 13. The CDR3 protein is CASSATPGTGELTQYF. DNA for the CDR3: TGTGCCAGCAGCGCGACCCCCGGGACAGGGGAGTTGACCCAGTACTTC.

This clone was detected a few times. J is TRBJ1-2 and V is TRBV28; no clear D. This CDR3 is built from 12 residues. Trimming removed 6 bases at V and 4 bases at J, with 9 bases between. Germline V gene sequence: CDR1 MDHEN, CDR2 SYDVKM. CDR3 nucleotides: TGTGCCAGCAGACCAGGTCCCTATGGCTACACCTTC. This encodes CASRPGPYGYTF.

This clone has a handful of counts. The rearrangement links TRBV5-1 to TRBJ1-1; D is possibly TRBD1 (5 bases). The CDR3 has 14 amino acids. Germline V CDR1 and CDR2: SGHRS, YFSETQ. The V gene lost 0 bases and the J gene lost 4 bases, with 10 bases spanning the gap. The CDR3 coding sequence is TGCGCCAGCAGCTTGGTCCAGGGTAGCACTGAAGCTTTCTTT. Translation: CASSLVQGSTEAFF.

In the case of this clone: One end of the junction fails to match germline, which may point to a read error. The CDR3 DNA follows: TGTGCCAGCAGCACAGGACTAGCGGGGGTTGAGACCCAGCACTTC. Amino acids: CASSTGLAGVETQHF. The chain recombines TRBV5-4 with TRBJ2-5; the match to TRBD2 covers 13 bases. The CDR3 has 15 amino acids. The germline V gene encodes CDR1 SGHNT and CDR2 YYREEE (reference sequence). The full variable domain, with the rest looked up from reference TRBV5-4 and TRBJ2-5, is ETGVTQSPTHLIKTRGQQVTLRCSSQSGHNTVSWYQQALGQGPQFIFQYYREEENGRGNFPPRFSGLQFPNYSSELNVNALELDDSALYLCASSTGLAGVETQHFGPGTRLLVL.

The V and J genes are TRBV6-4 and TRBJ2-3; 15 bases are a match to TRBD2. CDR3 length: 15 amino acids. The germline CDR1 and CDR2 sequences are MRHNA and SNTAGT. V shed 6 bases, J shed 3 bases, and the junction held 1 base outside the gene matches. CDR3 DNA: TGTGCCAGCAGCGGGACTAGCGGGGGGACAGATACGCAGTATTTT. It yields the protein CASSGTSGGTDTQYF.

The chain couples TRBV9 to TRBJ2-7; D call uncertain. This CDR3 region has 15 residues. V was clipped by 1 base and J by 0 bases, with 11 bases between them. Germline CDR1 and CDR2: SGDLS and YYNGEE. The CDR3 DNA reads as TGTGCCAGCAGCGTATTGGCGGATAACTCCTACGAGCAGTACTTC. Translating it yields CASSVLADNSYEQYF.

This clone was seen only once. The rearrangement links TRBV6-6 to TRBJ1-5; D call uncertain. Germline V gene sequence: CDR1 MNHNY, CDR2 SVGAGI (reference sequence). The CDR3 consists of 16 residues. Trimming cost V 2 bases and J 1 base, with 12 bases left between them. CDR3 sequence: CASSYLARGSNQPQHF. The CDR3 DNA reads as TGTGCCAGCAGTTACCTGGCCCGGGGAAGCAATCAGCCCCAGCATTTT.

This chain links TRBV27 with TRBJ2-5; D is perhaps TRBD2 (6 bases). Trimming removed 6 bases at V and 5 bases at J, with 13 bases between. Germline CDR1 is MNHEY and CDR2 is SMNVEV (reference sequence). The CDR3 totals 13 residues. The CDR3 bases are TGTGCCAGCAGCTTTACCCGGGGGGAGACCCAGTACTTC. Its translation is CASSFTRGETQYF.